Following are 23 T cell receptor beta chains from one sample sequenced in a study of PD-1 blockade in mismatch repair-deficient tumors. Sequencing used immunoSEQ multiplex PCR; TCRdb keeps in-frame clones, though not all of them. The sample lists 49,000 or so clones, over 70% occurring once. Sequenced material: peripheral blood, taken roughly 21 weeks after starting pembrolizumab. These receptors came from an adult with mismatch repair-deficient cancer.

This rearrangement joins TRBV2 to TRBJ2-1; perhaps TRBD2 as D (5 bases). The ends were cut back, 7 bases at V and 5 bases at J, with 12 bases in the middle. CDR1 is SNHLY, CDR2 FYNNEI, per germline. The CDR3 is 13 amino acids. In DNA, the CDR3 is TGTGCCAGCACCCGGGGTGTGGACAATGAGCAGTTCTTC. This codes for CASTRGVDNEQFF.

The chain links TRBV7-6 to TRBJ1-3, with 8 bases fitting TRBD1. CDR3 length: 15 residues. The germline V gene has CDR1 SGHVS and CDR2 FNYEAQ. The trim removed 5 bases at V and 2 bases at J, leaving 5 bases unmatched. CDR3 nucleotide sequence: TGTGCCAGCAGCCGTCAGACAGGGGCTGGAAACACCATATATTTT. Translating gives CASSRQTGAGNTIYF.

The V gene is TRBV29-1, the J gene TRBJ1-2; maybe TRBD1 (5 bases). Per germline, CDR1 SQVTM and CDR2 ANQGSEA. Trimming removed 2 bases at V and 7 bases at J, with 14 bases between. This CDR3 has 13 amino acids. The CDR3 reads CSVESLGQGGYTF. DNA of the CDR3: TGCAGCGTTGAATCATTGGGGCAGGGTGGCTACACCTTC.

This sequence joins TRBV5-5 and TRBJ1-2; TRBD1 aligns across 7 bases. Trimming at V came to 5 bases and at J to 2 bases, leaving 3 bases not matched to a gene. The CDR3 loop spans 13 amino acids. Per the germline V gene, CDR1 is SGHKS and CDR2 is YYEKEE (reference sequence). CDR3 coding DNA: TGTGCCAGCAGTTCGGGACAGAACTATGGCTACACCTTC. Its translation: CASSSGQNYGYTF.

CDR3 DNA: TGTGCCAGCAGTCCCTGGACAGGGAACACCGGGGAGCTGTTTTTT. Its translation is CASSPWTGNTGELFF. The chain is built from TRBV27 and TRBJ2-2, with 7 bases aligning to TRBD1. Per germline, CDR1 MNHEY and CDR2 SMNVEV (reference sequence). V dropped 5 bases and J dropped 1; count of bases not matched to a gene: 4. This CDR3 contains 15 residues.

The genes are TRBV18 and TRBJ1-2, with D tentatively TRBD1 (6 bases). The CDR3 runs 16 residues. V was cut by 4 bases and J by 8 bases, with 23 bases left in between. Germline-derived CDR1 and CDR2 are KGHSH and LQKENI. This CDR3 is CASSLSDRLGSWGYTF. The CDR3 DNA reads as TGTGCCAGCTCACTTTCCGACAGGCTAGGGTCGTGGGGCTACACCTTC. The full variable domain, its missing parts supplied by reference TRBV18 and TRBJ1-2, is NAGVMQNPRHLVRRRGQEARLRCSPMKGHSHVYWYRQLPEEGLKFMVYLQKENIIDESGMPKERFSAEFPKEGPSILRIQQVVRGDSAAYFCASSLSDRLGSWGYTFGSGTRLTVV.

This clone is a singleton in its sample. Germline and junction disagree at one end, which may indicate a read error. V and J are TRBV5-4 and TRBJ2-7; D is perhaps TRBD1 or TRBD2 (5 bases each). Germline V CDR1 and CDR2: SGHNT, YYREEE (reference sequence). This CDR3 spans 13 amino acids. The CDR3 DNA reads TGCGCCAGCAGCCCCCAGGGAGAGGACGAGCAGTACTTC. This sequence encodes CASSPQGEDEQYF. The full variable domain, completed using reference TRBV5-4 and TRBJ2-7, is ETGVTQSPTHLIKTRGQQVTLRCSSQSGHNTVSWYQQALGQGPQFIFQYYREEENGRGNFPPRFSGLQFPNYSSELNVNALELDDSALYLCASSPQGEDEQYFGPGTRLTVT.

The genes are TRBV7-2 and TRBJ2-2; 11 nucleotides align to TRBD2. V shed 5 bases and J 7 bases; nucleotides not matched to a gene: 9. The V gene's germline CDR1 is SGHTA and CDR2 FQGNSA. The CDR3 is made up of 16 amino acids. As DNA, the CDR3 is TGTGCCAGCAGCGAAGGGGGGACTAGCGGTATCGGGGAGCTGTTTTTT. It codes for CASSEGGTSGIGELFF.

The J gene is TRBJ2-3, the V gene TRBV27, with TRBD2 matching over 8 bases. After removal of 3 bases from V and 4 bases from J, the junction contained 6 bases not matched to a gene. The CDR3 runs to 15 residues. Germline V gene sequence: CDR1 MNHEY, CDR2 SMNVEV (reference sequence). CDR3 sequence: CASSFALGGADTQYF. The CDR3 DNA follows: TGTGCCAGCAGTTTCGCCCTCGGGGGGGCAGATACGCAGTATTTT.

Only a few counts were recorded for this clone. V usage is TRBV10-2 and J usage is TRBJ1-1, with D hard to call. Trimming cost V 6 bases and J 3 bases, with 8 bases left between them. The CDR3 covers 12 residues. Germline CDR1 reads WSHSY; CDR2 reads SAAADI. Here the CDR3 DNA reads TGCGCCAGCAGGTGGACGGACACTGAAGCTTTCTTT. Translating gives CASRWTDTEAFF.

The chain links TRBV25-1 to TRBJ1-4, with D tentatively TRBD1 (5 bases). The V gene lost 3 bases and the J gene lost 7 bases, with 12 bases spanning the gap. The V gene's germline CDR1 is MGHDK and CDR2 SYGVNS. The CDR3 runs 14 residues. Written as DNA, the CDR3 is TGTGCCAGCAGTGATGAACAGGCAACTGAAAAACTGTTTTTT. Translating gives CASSDEQATEKLFF.

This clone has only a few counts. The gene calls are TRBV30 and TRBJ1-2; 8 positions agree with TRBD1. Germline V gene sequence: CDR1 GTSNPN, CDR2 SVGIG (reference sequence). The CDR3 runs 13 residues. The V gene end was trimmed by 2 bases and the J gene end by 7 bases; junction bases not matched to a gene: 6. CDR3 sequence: CAWSWGQAVGYTF. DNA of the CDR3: TGTGCCTGGAGTTGGGGACAGGCCGTTGGCTACACCTTC.

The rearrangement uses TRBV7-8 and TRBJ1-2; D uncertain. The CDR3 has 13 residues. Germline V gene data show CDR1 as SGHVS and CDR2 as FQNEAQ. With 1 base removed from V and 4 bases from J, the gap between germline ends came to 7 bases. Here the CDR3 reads CASSLGGLYGYTF. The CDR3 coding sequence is TGTGCCAGCAGCTTAGGAGGGCTCTATGGCTACACCTTC. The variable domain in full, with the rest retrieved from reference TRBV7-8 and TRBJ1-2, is GAGVSQSPRYKVAKRGQDVALRCDPISGHVSLFWYQQALGQGPEFLTYFQNEAQLDKSGLPSDRFFAERPEGSVSTLKIQRTQQEDSAVYLCASSLGGLYGYTFGSGTRLTVV.

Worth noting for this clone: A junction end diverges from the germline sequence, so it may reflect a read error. The CDR3, as DNA: TGTGCCAGTAGCATAGCCCTTAGTTCGGTCTGGGAGCAGTACTTC. This translates into CASSIALSSVWEQYF. The chain joins TRBV19 to TRBJ2-7; D is uncertain. Germline CDR1 is LNHDA and CDR2 is SQIVND (reference sequence). This CDR3 is built from 15 residues.

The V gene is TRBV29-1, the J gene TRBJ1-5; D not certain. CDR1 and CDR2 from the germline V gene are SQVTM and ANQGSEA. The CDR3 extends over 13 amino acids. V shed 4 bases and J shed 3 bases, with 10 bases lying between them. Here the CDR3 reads CSVGGGLNQPQHF. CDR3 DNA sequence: TGCAGCGTTGGGGGAGGGCTCAATCAGCCCCAGCATTTT.

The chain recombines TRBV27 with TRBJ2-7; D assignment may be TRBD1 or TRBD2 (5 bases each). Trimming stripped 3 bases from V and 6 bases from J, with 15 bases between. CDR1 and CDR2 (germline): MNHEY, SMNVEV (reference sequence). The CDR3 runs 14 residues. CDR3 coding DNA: TGTGCCAGCAGTTTCGGGACCGACCGAGCCGAGCAGTACTTC. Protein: CASSFGTDRAEQYF.

The CDR3 sequence is CASSTGLSYEQYF. CDR3 sequence (DNA): TGTGCCAGTAGTACTGGGCTCTCCTACGAGCAGTACTTC. The genes are TRBV19 and TRBJ2-7; D not certain. CDR1 LNHDA and CDR2 SQIVND come from the germline V gene (reference sequence). Trimming removed 4 bases at V and 0 bases at J, with 7 bases between. CDR3 length: 13 residues.

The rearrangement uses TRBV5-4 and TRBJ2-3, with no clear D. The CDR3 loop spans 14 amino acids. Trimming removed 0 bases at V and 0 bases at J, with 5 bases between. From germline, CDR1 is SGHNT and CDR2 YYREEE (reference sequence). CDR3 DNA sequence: TGTGCCAGCAGCTTGGGCCCCAGCACAGATACGCAGTATTTT. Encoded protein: CASSLGPSTDTQYF. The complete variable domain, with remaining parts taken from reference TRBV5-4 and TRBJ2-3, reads ETGVTQSPTHLIKTRGQQVTLRCSSQSGHNTVSWYQQALGQGPQFIFQYYREEENGRGNFPPRFSGLQFPNYSSELNVNALELDDSALYLCASSLGPSTDTQYFGPGTRLTVL.

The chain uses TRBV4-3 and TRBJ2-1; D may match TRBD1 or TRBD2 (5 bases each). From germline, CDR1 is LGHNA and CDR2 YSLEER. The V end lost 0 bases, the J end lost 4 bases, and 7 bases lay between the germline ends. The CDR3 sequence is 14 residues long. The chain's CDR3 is CASSQDREYNEQFF. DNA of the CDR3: TGCGCCAGCAGCCAAGACAGGGAGTACAATGAGCAGTTCTTC.

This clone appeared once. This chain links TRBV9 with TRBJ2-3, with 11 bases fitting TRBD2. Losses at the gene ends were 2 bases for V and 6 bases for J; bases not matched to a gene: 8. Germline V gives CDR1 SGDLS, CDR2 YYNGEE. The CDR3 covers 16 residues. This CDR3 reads CASSVHSGRAGDTQYF. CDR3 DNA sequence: TGTGCCAGCAGCGTCCATAGCGGGAGGGCAGGCGATACGCAGTATTTT. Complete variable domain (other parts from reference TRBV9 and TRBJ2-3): DSGVTQTPKHLITATGQRVTLRCSPRSGDLSVYWYQQSLDQGLQFLIQYYNGEERAKGNILERFSAQQFPDLHSELNLSSLELGDSALYFCASSVHSGRAGDTQYFGPGTRLTVL.

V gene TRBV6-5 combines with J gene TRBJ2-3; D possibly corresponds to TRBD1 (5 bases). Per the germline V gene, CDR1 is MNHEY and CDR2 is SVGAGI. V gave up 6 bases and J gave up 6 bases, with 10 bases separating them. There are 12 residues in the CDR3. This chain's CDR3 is CASSPKGDTQYF. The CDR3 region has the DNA TGTGCCAGCAGCCCAAAGGGGGATACGCAGTATTTT.

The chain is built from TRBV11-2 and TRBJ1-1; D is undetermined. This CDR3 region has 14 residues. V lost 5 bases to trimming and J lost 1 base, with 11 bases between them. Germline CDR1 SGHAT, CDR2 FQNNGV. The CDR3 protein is CASSQTIANTEAFF. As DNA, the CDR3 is TGTGCCAGCAGCCAAACTATAGCGAACACTGAAGCTTTCTTT.

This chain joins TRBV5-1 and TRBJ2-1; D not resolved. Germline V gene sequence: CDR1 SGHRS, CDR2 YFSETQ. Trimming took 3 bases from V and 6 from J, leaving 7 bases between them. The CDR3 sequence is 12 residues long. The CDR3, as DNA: TGCGCCAGCAGCTACGATGGCAATGAGCAGTTCTTC. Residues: CASSYDGNEQFF.